The table lists the clone carrying this T cell receptor (beta chain) with a count of one. The record originates from a study of cytomegalovirus exposure and HLA in healthy donors. Study-wide context: There were approximately 400 genotyped donors. Of these, about 80% fell in the genetic ancestry cluster associated with self-reported Caucasian donors.

Amplification used 60 Vbeta primers and 13 Jbeta primers. The protocol was immunoSEQ multiplex PCR, while the TCRdb copy is restricted to in-frame clones and leaves out a portion. The table includes some 110,000 clones, 71% detected once. Trimming at V came to 6 bases and at J to 0 bases, leaving 3 bases not matched to a gene. CDR1 and CDR2 (germline): SNHLY, FYNNEI. The CDR3 loop spans 14 amino acids. The source material was PBMCs. This chain uses TRBV2 with TRBJ2-7, with 9 bases lining up with TRBD1. The clonotype originates from a female donor in good health and CMV-seronegative. The CDR3 DNA reads as TGTGCCAGCAGGGGGACAGGGACCTCCTACGAGCAGTACTTC. Translating gives CASRGTGTSYEQYF.